The 13 T cell receptor beta chains presented below share a single source sample, sequenced in a study of shared clonotypes between healthy human individuals. Clones were sequenced by immunoSEQ multiplex PCR, and TCRdb holds only the in-frame ones, with some missing. The table includes about 2 million clones, 95% detected once. Sequences were obtained from naive CD4+ T cells sorted from blood. Indicated subset: CD45RA+ positively selected. The receptors shown here come from a man between 18 and 29 years old in good health.

V usage is TRBV9 and J usage is TRBJ2-1, with 9 bases identical to TRBD2. The trim removed 0 bases at V and 8 bases at J, leaving 9 bases unmatched. The germline gives CDR1 SGDLS, CDR2 YYNGEE. There are 16 residues in the CDR3. CDR3 sequence: CASSVVGSGSKHEQFF. The CDR3 DNA follows: TGTGCCAGCAGCGTAGTTGGTAGCGGGAGCAAGCATGAGCAGTTCTTC. Full variable domain (outside the CDR3, taken from reference TRBV9 and TRBJ2-1): DSGVTQTPKHLITATGQRVTLRCSPRSGDLSVYWYQQSLDQGLQFLIQYYNGEERAKGNILERFSAQQFPDLHSELNLSSLELGDSALYFCASSVVGSGSKHEQFFGPGTRLTVL.

J is TRBJ1-1 and V is TRBV10-1; D is undetermined. The germline gives CDR1 WNHNN, CDR2 SYGVQD (reference sequence). This CDR3 comprises 14 residues. Deletions cut 3 bases from V and 0 bases from J, with 8 bases between. The CDR3 bases are TGCGCCAGCAGTGACGGAAGTATGAACACTGAAGCTTTCTTT. Protein sequence: CASSDGSMNTEAFF.

The rearrangement links TRBV2 to TRBJ2-7; 10 nucleotides align to TRBD1. The germline V gene encodes CDR1 SNHLY and CDR2 FYNNEI. J was trimmed by 9 bases and V by 4 bases; bases with no gene match: 6. The CDR3 totals 13 residues. Here the CDR3 reads CASSGQGAGGQYF. For the CDR3, the DNA is TGTGCCAGCAGTGGACAGGGGGCTGGCGGGCAGTACTTC.

This chain uses TRBV27 with TRBJ1-6; no reliable D call. Germline lookup yields CDR1 MNHEY and CDR2 SMNVEV (reference sequence). Trimming took off 2 bases at V and 9 bases at J, with 17 bases between the two ends. CDR3 length: 16 residues. CDR3 loop: CASSLGSGIQSSPLHF. CDR3 DNA sequence: TGTGCCAGCAGTTTAGGGTCGGGCATCCAGTCTTCACCCCTCCACTTT.

On this clone: This specimen includes other DNA sequences encoding the same CDR3. CDR3 DNA: TGTGCCAGCAGCTTAGGGCTCCAAGAGACCCAGTACTTC. Translated, it gives CASSLGLQETQYF. The V and J genes are TRBV11-2 and TRBJ2-5; D gene unclear. V lost 1 base to trimming and J lost 1 base, with 4 bases between them. The CDR3 contains 13 residues. Germline V CDR1 and CDR2: SGHAT, FQNNGV.

Notes on this clone: A much larger clone lies a single base off, so this may be a read error. The chain joins TRBV7-3 to TRBJ1-1; TRBD1 is a possible D gene (6 bases). V was trimmed by 5 bases and J by 5 bases, leaving 12 bases between them. The germline gives CDR1 SGHTA, CDR2 FQGTGA. The CDR3 length is 13 residues. The CDR3 here is CASSQTGFTEAFF. CDR3 bases: TGTGCCAGCAGCCAAACAGGGTTTACTGAAGCTTTCTTT.

V and J are TRBV5-4 and TRBJ2-7; D is possibly TRBD1 (6 bases). The V end was cut by 5 bases, the J end by 0 bases, with 12 bases between. This CDR3 is built from 14 residues. Germline V gene sequence: CDR1 SGHNT, CDR2 YYREEE (reference sequence). CDR3 residues: CASSQKQGSYEQYF. In nucleotides, the CDR3 is TGTGCCAGCAGTCAAAAACAGGGCTCCTACGAGCAGTACTTC.

The chain has TRBV10-3 and TRBJ2-7, with 7 bases lining up with TRBD1. Germline loops: CDR1 ENHRY, CDR2 SYGVKD. The junction had 10 bases not matched to a gene; V was cut back by 0 bases and J by 8 bases. The CDR3 runs to 15 residues. CDR3 bases: TGTGCCATCAGTGAGTCAGGGACAGCCCAACAAAAGCAGTACTTC. It specifies CAISESGTAQQKQYF.

J is TRBJ1-1 and V is TRBV19; D unresolved. The CDR3 is 16 residues long. From germline, CDR1 is LNHDA and CDR2 SQIVND (reference sequence). With 4 bases removed from V and 0 bases from J, the gap between germline ends came to 15 bases. CDR3 DNA sequence: TGTGCCAGTAGTAAGGTCTCTCCTTCCATGAACACTGAAGCTTTCTTT. Translating gives CASSKVSPSMNTEAFF.

V gene TRBV18 combines with J gene TRBJ1-1; tentative D call: TRBD1 (5 bases). V was pared by 3 bases and J by 11 bases, with 13 bases between. Germline V CDR1 and CDR2: KGHSH, LQKENI. The CDR3 runs 12 residues. The CDR3 DNA reads as TGTGCCAGCTCACCCAGCGAGGGGACGGCTTTCTTT. This translates into CASSPSEGTAFF.

The CDR3 sequence: CASTRGQTQYF. CDR3 in DNA: TGTGCCAGCACCCGGGGGCAGACCCAGTACTTC. The chain combines TRBV6-5 with TRBJ2-5; D is tentatively TRBD1 or TRBD2 (6 bases each). V was cut by 7 bases and J by 6 bases, with 9 bases left in between. Per the germline V gene, CDR1 is MNHEY and CDR2 is SVGAGI. This CDR3 is built from 11 residues.

The V call is TRBV7-2, the J call TRBJ1-4, with no clear D. V dropped 5 bases and J dropped 8 bases, with 15 bases sitting between them. The CDR3 is made up of 14 amino acids. Germline values: CDR1 SGHTA, CDR2 FQGNSA. The CDR3 DNA sequence: TGTGCCAGCAGCCGTGGGAAGCTTGGAGAAAAACTGTTTTTT. Translated: CASSRGKLGEKLFF. The full variable domain, rest sourced from reference TRBV7-2 and TRBJ1-4, is GAGVSQSPSNKVTEKGKDVELRCDPISGHTALYWYRQSLGQGLEFLIYFQGNSAPDKSGLPSDRFSAERTGGSVSTLTIQRTQQEDSAVYLCASSRGKLGEKLFFGSGTQLSVL.

The chain uses TRBV5-1 and TRBJ2-7; TRBD1 agrees at 8 bases. The CDR3 totals 16 residues. Germline values: CDR1 SGHRS, CDR2 YFSETQ. The V segment lost 0 bases and the J segment 0 bases; nucleotides outside the gene matches: 5. CDR3 DNA sequence: TGCGCCAGCAGCTTGGCCGGGGGACAGGTCTCCTACGAGCAGTACTTC. Translating gives CASSLAGGQVSYEQYF.